These 29 T cell receptor beta chains were all obtained from the same sample, sequenced in a study of blood T cell repertoires in COVID-19. TCRdb keeps only in-frame clones here, not all; method: immunoSEQ multiplex PCR. This table has 200,000 to 250,000 clones, more than 75% appearing once. Source material: peripheral blood. The receptors were gathered from a man in his fifties with COVID-19, enrolled during active disease.

The chain carries TRBV9 and TRBJ2-7, with D perhaps TRBD1 (7 bases). Germline V gene data show CDR1 as SGDLS and CDR2 as YYNGEE. Trimming shortened V by 3 bases and J by 6 bases, and 28 bases separated the two germline ends. The CDR3 has 18 amino acids. This chain's CDR3 is CASSEDAFWRGPVFEQYF. CDR3 coding DNA: TGTGCCAGCAGCGAAGACGCGTTTTGGAGGGGGCCGGTTTTCGAGCAGTACTTC. Full variable domain (outside the CDR3, taken from reference TRBV9 and TRBJ2-7): DSGVTQTPKHLITATGQRVTLRCSPRSGDLSVYWYQQSLDQGLQFLIQYYNGEERAKGNILERFSAQQFPDLHSELNLSSLELGDSALYFCASSEDAFWRGPVFEQYFGPGTRLTVT.

With respect to this clone: Different DNA sequences within this sample yield the same CDR3. The V and J genes are TRBV3-1 (or the pseudogene TRBV3-2) and TRBJ1-5; weak D call: TRBD1 (5 bases). Looked up from germline, CDR1 is LGHDT and CDR2 is YNNKEL (reference sequence). This CDR3 region has 13 residues. V was clipped by 0 bases and J by 7 bases, with 7 bases between them. The CDR3 here is CASSQEGGQPQHF. The CDR3 DNA sequence: TGTGCCAGCAGCCAAGAGGGGGGGCAGCCCCAGCATTTT.

The chain carries TRBV19 and TRBJ2-3; a possible D gene is TRBD2 (6 bases). Trimming took off 1 base at V and 1 base at J, with 9 bases between the two ends. The CDR3 extends over 15 amino acids. Per the germline V gene, CDR1 is LNHDA and CDR2 is SQIVND (reference sequence). For the CDR3, the DNA is TGTGCCAGTAGTATAGTGGGGGGACGCACAGATACGCAGTATTTT. It is translated as CASSIVGGRTDTQYF.

The chain couples TRBV9 to TRBJ1-1; TRBD1 matches 11 bases. J lost 3 bases, V lost 4 bases, and 8 bases had no gene match. This CDR3 comprises 16 residues. CDR1 is SGDLS and CDR2 is YYNGEE in the germline V gene. The CDR3 DNA reads TGTGCCAGCAGCACTGGACAGGGGGCGGGAGACACTGAAGCTTTCTTT. It translates to CASSTGQGAGDTEAFF.

By its share, this clone is medium-sized (0.01 to 0.1%). The chain is built from TRBV27 and TRBJ2-7; TRBD2 matches 11 bases. Germline CDR1 reads MNHEY; CDR2 reads SMNVEV (reference sequence). The CDR3 sequence is 15 residues long. V gave up 6 bases and J gave up 4 bases; unmatched junction bases: 8. This CDR3 reads CASRPTSGDGYEQYF. CDR3 DNA: TGTGCCAGCAGACCGACTAGCGGGGATGGGTACGAGCAGTACTTC.

J is TRBJ1-5 and V is TRBV2; perhaps TRBD1 as D (6 bases). V was cut by 7 bases and J by 16 bases, with 20 bases left in between. Germline CDR1 and CDR2: SNHLY and FYNNEI. The CDR3 has 12 residues. The CDR3, as DNA: TGTGCCAGCACAGGGGCATTTAAGGTCCTACATTTT. It translates to CASTGAFKVLHF.

The chain employs TRBV7-2 and TRBJ2-3; the match to TRBD2 covers 9 bases. CDR3 length: 18 amino acids. Germline CDR1 SGHTA, CDR2 FQGNSA. J was trimmed by 2 bases and V by 0 bases; bases with no gene match: 9. CDR3 protein: CASSLASASGVITDTQYF. The CDR3 nucleotides read TGTGCCAGCAGCTTAGCGAGCGCTAGCGGGGTTATCACAGATACGCAGTATTTT.

The chain links TRBV19 to TRBJ1-1, with 8 bases lining up with TRBD1. CDR3 length: 20 residues. Looked up from germline, CDR1 is LNHDA and CDR2 is SQIVND (reference sequence). V shed 3 bases and J 2 bases; nucleotides not matched to a gene: 20. The CDR3 spells CASSMTGASALITLNTEAFF. The DNA for the CDR3 is TGTGCCAGTAGTATGACAGGGGCTTCAGCCCTCATAACTTTAAACACTGAAGCTTTCTTT.

This clone showed up just once. This CDR3 reads CASSSGTGGSSSGNTIYF. CDR3 DNA: TGTGCCAGCAGCTCCGGGACAGGGGGCTCGAGCTCTGGAAACACCATATATTTT. This chain connects TRBV7-8 to TRBJ1-3, with 12 bases matching TRBD1. The CDR3 is made up of 18 amino acids. The V gene end was trimmed by 4 bases and the J gene end by 0 bases; junction bases not matched to a gene: 7. Germline assignment: CDR1 SGHVS and CDR2 FQNEAQ.

The gene calls are TRBV11-3 and TRBJ2-7; TRBD1 agrees at 7 bases. V lost 1 base and J lost 4; bases outside the gene matches: 13. The germline V gene has CDR1 SGHNT and CDR2 YENEEA. The CDR3 runs 17 residues. The CDR3 DNA follows: TGTGCCAGCAGCTTAGGGGCTTGTGGGACAGTGGCGTACGAGCAGTACTTC. It yields the protein CASSLGACGTVAYEQYF.

The gene calls are TRBV3-1 (or the pseudogene TRBV3-2) and TRBJ2-3, with D perhaps TRBD2 (6 bases). Trimming pared 5 bases from V and 2 bases from J, leaving 14 bases between. Germline lookup yields CDR1 LGHDT and CDR2 YNNKEL (reference sequence). The CDR3 extends over 15 amino acids. This CDR3 is CASSWDSTLTDTQYF. The CDR3 coding sequence is TGTGCCAGCAGCTGGGACTCCACCCTCACAGATACGCAGTATTTT.

The chain is built from TRBV7-3 and TRBJ1-6, with D perhaps TRBD1 (5 bases). The CDR3 is 15 residues long. Per the germline V gene, CDR1 is SGHTA and CDR2 is FQGTGA. V lost 0 bases, J lost 9 bases, and 12 bases lay in between. The CDR3 DNA is TGTGCCAGCAGCTTAACGGGGCAGGGCAGTTCACCCCTCCACTTT. Translation: CASSLTGQGSSPLHF.

This clone was found many times. The chain combines TRBV4-1 with TRBJ1-1, with D perhaps TRBD1 (5 bases). The CDR3 has 16 amino acids. Trimming took 1 base from V and 3 from J, leaving 15 bases between them. The germline V gene encodes CDR1 MGHRA and CDR2 YSYEKL. CDR3 nucleotides: TGCGCCAGCAGCCAAGGACTGGCAGGGTTTTACACTGAAGCTTTCTTT. Amino acids: CASSQGLAGFYTEAFF.

This sequence joins TRBV7-3 and TRBJ2-3, with a weak D call TRBD2 (5 bases). This CDR3 has 14 amino acids. Between the trimmed V and J ends, which lost 5 bases and 1 base, there was a span of 10 bases. CDR1 is SGHTA and CDR2 is FQGTGA in the germline V gene. DNA of the CDR3: TGTGCCAGCAGCCAATTTAGCGGCACAGATACGCAGTATTTT. It translates to CASSQFSGTDTQYF.

The chain employs TRBV3-1 (or the pseudogene TRBV3-2) and TRBJ2-1, with 8 bases aligning to TRBD2. Germline V gene lookup returns CDR1 LGHDT and CDR2 YNNKEL (reference sequence). J lost 6 bases, V lost 2 bases, and 12 bases had no gene match. The CDR3 consists of 17 residues. The CDR3 coding sequence is TGTGCCAGCAGCCAACGCCCGGGACTAGATTCCGTCAATGAGCAGTTCTTC. It translates to CASSQRPGLDSVNEQFF.

The rearrangement links TRBV19 to TRBJ2-1; weak D call: TRBD1 (5 bases). This CDR3 region has 14 residues. V lost 7 bases, J lost 4 bases, and 14 bases lay in between. Germline-derived CDR1 and CDR2 are LNHDA and SQIVND (reference sequence). The chain's CDR3 is CASTLQGSYNEQFF. In DNA, the CDR3 is TGTGCCAGTACCCTCCAGGGATCATACAATGAGCAGTTCTTC.

The chain recombines TRBV28 with TRBJ2-1; D call uncertain. This CDR3 is 13 amino acids long. Looked up from germline, CDR1 is MDHEN and CDR2 is SYDVKM. The V gene lost 8 bases and the J gene lost 2 bases, with 10 bases spanning the gap. CDR3 DNA: TGTGCCAGCTGGGCAAGTACCTACAATGAGCAGTTCTTC. This translates into CASWASTYNEQFF.

The gene calls are TRBV27 and TRBJ2-1, with D possibly TRBD2 on 6 matching bases. The CDR3 loop spans 12 amino acids. Germline V gene lookup returns CDR1 MNHEY and CDR2 SMNVEV (reference sequence). The V end was cut by 3 bases, the J end by 9 bases, with 9 bases between. The CDR3 protein is CASSFVGGEQFF. DNA for the CDR3: TGTGCCAGCAGTTTCGTGGGGGGTGAGCAGTTCTTC.

This sequence joins TRBV6-6 and TRBJ2-5; 8 nucleotides align to TRBD1. Germline CDR1 and CDR2: MNHNY and SVGAGI (reference sequence). V was clipped by 0 bases and J by 1 base; unmatched bases: 4. The CDR3 has 16 residues. DNA for the CDR3: TGTGCCAGCAGTTACTCCGAGACAGGGGTCCAAGAGACCCAGTACTTC. Its protein is CASSYSETGVQETQYF.

This clone was counted between two and nine times. The chain joins TRBV11-2 to TRBJ2-5, with 7 bases aligning to TRBD2. This CDR3 comprises 15 residues. V was clipped by 1 base and J by 2 bases; unmatched bases: 4. From germline, CDR1 is SGHAT and CDR2 FQNNGV. In DNA, the CDR3 is TGTGCCAGCAGCTTAGCCGGGGGGAGTCAAGAGACCCAGTACTTC. Translating it yields CASSLAGGSQETQYF.

V and J are TRBV7-8 and TRBJ2-7; D perhaps matches TRBD1 (6 bases). CDR3 size: 15 residues. The V end lost 1 base, the J end lost 7 bases, and 17 bases lay between the germline ends. From germline, CDR1 is SGHVS and CDR2 FQNEAQ. CDR3 sequence reads: CASSLVGAETGEQYF. CDR3 nucleotide sequence: TGTGCCAGCAGCTTAGTGGGGGCTGAGACGGGTGAGCAGTACTTC.

J is TRBJ2-7 and V is TRBV15, with 7 bases aligning to TRBD2. This CDR3 contains 14 residues. From germline, CDR1 is LNHNV and CDR2 YYDKDF (reference sequence). The ends lost 0 bases at V and 7 bases at J; junction bases unmatched: 6. CDR3 bases: TGTGCCACCAGCAGAGACCTTCCGGGAGGAGAGCAGTACTTC. Residues: CATSRDLPGGEQYF.

V gene TRBV10-1 combines with J gene TRBJ2-3; 9 bases map to TRBD2. The V gene's germline CDR1 is WNHNN and CDR2 SYGVQD (reference sequence). The CDR3 is made up of 13 amino acids. The junction had 8 bases not matched to a gene; V was cut back by 2 bases and J by 14 bases. The CDR3 DNA follows: TGCGCCAGCAGTGAGAGCGGGCGGGAGGGCCGGTATTTT. This encodes CASSESGREGRYF.

The rearrangement joins TRBV5-1 to TRBJ2-1; TRBD2 matches 14 bases. This CDR3 has 18 amino acids. Trimming cost V 4 bases and J 0 bases; bases outside gene matches: 6. Germline CDR1 and CDR2: SGHRS and YFSETQ. CDR3 region: CASSLGLAGVPSYNEQFF. CDR3 sequence (DNA): TGCGCCAGCAGCCTGGGACTAGCGGGAGTTCCCTCCTACAATGAGCAGTTCTTC.

V gene TRBV19 combines with J gene TRBJ1-5; D not certain. The CDR3 is 15 amino acids. The germline gives CDR1 LNHDA, CDR2 SQIVND (reference sequence). The ends were cut back, 2 bases at V and 7 bases at J, with 15 bases in the middle. The CDR3 DNA reads TGTGCCAGTAGTATAACGGGGAGGGAATGGCAGCCCCAGCATTTT. Its translation is CASSITGREWQPQHF.

The V gene is TRBV24-1, the J gene TRBJ2-7, with TRBD1 matching 10 bases. The CDR3 is made up of 13 amino acids. V was pared by 8 bases and J by 6 bases, with 6 bases of the junction left unmatched. Germline V CDR1 and CDR2: KGHDR, SFDVKD. The CDR3 region is CATMGTGDGEQYF. The CDR3 region has the DNA TGTGCCACCATGGGGACAGGGGATGGCGAGCAGTACTTC.

The chain uses TRBV12-5 and TRBJ2-7; the D gene is possibly TRBD1 (6 bases). V lost 6 bases, J lost 5 bases, and 20 bases lay in between. Germline V gene lookup returns CDR1 LGHNT and CDR2 FRNRAP. The CDR3 consists of 15 residues. CDR3 DNA: TGTGCTAGTGGCCCTGACAGGAGACCTACCCACGAGCAGTACTTC. This encodes CASGPDRRPTHEQYF.

This clone was picked up one time. The chain is built from TRBV7-9 and TRBJ2-7; 10 positions match TRBD2. With V trimmed by 4 bases and J by 3 bases, 9 bases remained unmatched. This CDR3 has 16 amino acids. Germline V lookup: CDR1 SEHNR, CDR2 FQNEAQ (reference sequence). CDR3: CASSSWTSGGGYEQYF. In DNA form, the CDR3 reads TGTGCCAGCAGCTCTTGGACTAGCGGTGGGGGCTACGAGCAGTACTTC.

This clone has more than one count but fewer than ten. The chain combines TRBV6-6 with TRBJ1-2; 8 bases agree with TRBD1. From germline, CDR1 is MNHNY and CDR2 SVGAGI (reference sequence). The CDR3 spans 15 residues. Losses at the gene ends were 2 bases for V and 4 bases for J; bases not matched to a gene: 6. The CDR3 region is CASSYASGGSYGYTF. In DNA, the CDR3 is TGTGCCAGCAGTTACGCATCAGGGGGCAGCTATGGCTACACCTTC.